This T cell receptor (beta chain) is drawn from a study of T cells in localized non-small cell lung cancer. Whole-study findings and limits: Only one tumor region was sequenced, so heterogeneity remains possible. Compared with tumor, uninvolved adjacent lung displayed greater T cell clonality, ranking highest overall.

To note about this clone: Its specificity is unknown.

Germline-derived CDR1 and CDR2 are MNHEY and SMNVEV (reference sequence). V was shortened by 6 bases and J by 7 bases, with 19 bases between the two germline ends. This CDR3 comprises 15 residues. TCRdb's table, derived via immunoSEQ multiplex PCR, lists solely in-frame clones and lacks some. The sample shows 25,000 to 30,000 clones, 80% to 95% of them seen only once. The material sequenced was peripheral blood, taken before any cancer treatment. The source is a female donor older than 55 with stage I lung adenocarcinoma. The V gene is TRBV27, the J gene TRBJ2-1; perhaps D is TRBD1 or TRBD2 (6 bases each). CDR3 amino acids: CASRPTGVGANEQFF. The CDR3 bases are TGTGCCAGCAGACCGACGGGAGTGGGGGCAAATGAGCAGTTCTTC.